The 14 T cell receptor beta chains below were found in one sample sequenced in a study of T cell repertoires in cytomegalovirus infection. TCRdb itself ran the reads through MiXCR, one entry per CDR3 protein. The data show approximately 190,000 distinct CDR3 sequences, roughly 9.8% seen once. The sequenced material came from PBMCs. The receptors originated from a human donor in good health (CMV status not recorded). Some clones in this sample may be carry-over from other donors' samples.

This clonotype was detected many times. The chain uses TRBV7-3 and TRBJ2-6; TRBD1 matches 9 bases. The CDR3 consists of 21 residues. Germline V CDR1 and CDR2: SGHTA, FQGTGA. J lost 1 base, V lost 6 bases, and 19 bases had no gene match. The DNA of the CDR3 is TGTGCCAGCAGGTCTATCTTGGGGTCGGGACAGGGCGTATCTGGGGCCAACGTCCTGACTTTC. Its protein is CASRSILGSGQGVSGANVLTF. Using reference TRBV7-3 and TRBJ2-6 for the parts outside the CDR3, the full variable domain is GAGVSQTPSNKVTEKGKYVELRCDPISGHTALYWYRQSLGQGPEFLIYFQGTGAADDSGLPNDRFFAVRPEGSVSTLKIQRTERGDSAVYLCASRSILGSGQGVSGANVLTFGAGSRLTVL.

At least ten counts were recorded for this clonotype. V and J are TRBV7-8 and TRBJ2-1; D not certain. The CDR3 covers 13 residues. The V end was cut by 5 bases, the J end by 12 bases, with 17 bases between. Germline V gene lookup returns CDR1 SGHVS and CDR2 FQNEAQ. This CDR3 is CASSPEIEFGQFF. The CDR3 bases are TGTGCCAGCAGCCCCGAGATTGAGTTTGGGCAGTTCTTC.

This clonotype was found many times. The rearrangement links TRBV7-2 to TRBJ2-4; a possible D gene is TRBD1 (5 bases). CDR1 SGHTA and CDR2 FQGNSA come from the germline V gene. V was pared by 5 bases and J by 3 bases, with 14 bases between. The CDR3 totals 15 residues. Written as DNA, the CDR3 is TGTGCCAGCAGCCAATGGTTAGGGGACAAAAACATTCAGTACTTC. Translated, it gives CASSQWLGDKNIQYF.

The rearrangement joins TRBV25-1 to TRBJ2-3, with D uncertain. The V end lost 3 bases, the J end lost 6 bases, and 16 bases lay between the germline ends. Germline V gives CDR1 MGHDK, CDR2 SYGVNS. CDR3 length equals 15 residues. CDR3 bases: TGTGCCAGCAGTGAGACCGGACGCGTGGTCGATACGCAGTATTTT. Amino acids: CASSETGRVVDTQYF.

This clonotype was observed many times. The CDR3 nucleotides read TGCGCCAGCAGTCAACCTTGGGACAAGCCAAATCTGGCTAATGAAAAACTGTTTTTT. The encoded protein is CASSQPWDKPNLANEKLFF. The chain combines TRBV23-1 with TRBJ1-4, with D possibly matching TRBD1 (6 bases). Being an ORF, TRBV23-1 has a function that is uncertain. V lost 2 bases and J lost 3, with 22 bases in between. The CDR3 loop spans 19 amino acids.

This clonotype was detected only a few times. The J gene is TRBJ1-6, the V gene TRBV5-4; no clear D. CDR3 length: 13 amino acids. V lost 0 bases, J lost 8 bases, and 6 bases lay in between. Germline V gives CDR1 SGHNT, CDR2 YYREEE (reference sequence). The CDR3 is CASSLDLYSPLHF. The CDR3 DNA reads TGTGCCAGCAGCTTGGATCTATATTCACCCCTCCACTTT.

The chain employs TRBV24-1 and TRBJ2-3, with 15 nucleotides matching TRBD2. CDR3 length equals 18 residues. Germline-derived CDR1 and CDR2 are KGHDR and SFDVKD. With 3 bases clipped from V and 2 bases from J, the junction kept 5 bases outside the gene matches. The DNA of the CDR3 is TGTGCCACCAGTGATCCGGGACTAGCGGGGGGATACACAGATACGCAGTATTTT. It yields the protein CATSDPGLAGGYTDTQYF.

In this sample, this clonotype turned up many times. The rearrangement joins TRBV7-2 to TRBJ1-2; 10 bases align to TRBD1. The CDR3 contains 16 residues. Unmatched junction bases numbered 4, after V lost 0 bases and J lost 3 bases. In germline, CDR1 is SGHTA, CDR2 FQGNSA. The CDR3 DNA reads TGTGCCAGCAGCTTAGCGACAGGGGGCAGAGACTATGGCTACACCTTC. Translated: CASSLATGGRDYGYTF.

This clonotype was seen ten or more times. The J gene is TRBJ2-5, the V gene TRBV7-2; 11 bases map to TRBD2. This CDR3 has 15 amino acids. The ends lost 5 bases at V and 1 base at J; junction bases unmatched: 3. Per germline, CDR1 SGHTA and CDR2 FQGNSA. CDR3 DNA sequence: TGTGCCAGCAGCCAAGGGACTAGCGGCCAAGAGACCCAGTACTTC. It codes for CASSQGTSGQETQYF.

This clonotype was picked up a small number of times. At one of its ends the junction is not consistent with the germline gene, which may arise from a read error. V usage is TRBV5-3 and J usage is TRBJ2-1; TRBD2 matches 8 bases. TRBV5-3 is placed among ORFs of uncertain function. The CDR3 spans 15 residues. The CDR3 loop is CASSLVGTSYNEQFF. CDR3 coding DNA: TGTGCCAGCAGCTTGGTGGGGACTAGTTACAATGAGCAGTTCTTC.

This clonotype appeared a few times. As DNA, the CDR3 is TGTGCCAGCTCACCACCGGGCCCCAATCAGCCCCAGCATTTT. Its protein is CASSPPGPNQPQHF. This chain joins TRBV18 and TRBJ1-5; D call uncertain. Germline V gives CDR1 KGHSH, CDR2 LQKENI. The CDR3 sequence is 14 residues long. Trimming shortened V by 0 bases and J by 3 bases, and 6 bases separated the two germline ends.

This clonotype was found many times. The chain couples TRBV29-1 to TRBJ2-3; 10 nucleotides agree with TRBD2. CDR3 length equals 16 residues. Germline assignment: CDR1 SQVTM and CDR2 ANQGSEA. Germline trimming cut 4 bases from V and 0 bases from J; bases unmatched to any gene: 7. The CDR3 region is CSVGSGLAASTDTQYF. The CDR3 nucleotides are TGCAGCGTTGGTAGTGGACTAGCGGCTAGCACAGATACGCAGTATTTT.

There are a few counts of this clonotype. V and J are TRBV20-1 and TRBJ2-1; 12 nucleotides align to TRBD2. CDR1 is DFQATT and CDR2 is SNEGSKA in the germline V gene (reference sequence). Trimming at V came to 6 bases and at J to 9 bases, leaving 12 bases not matched to a gene. This CDR3 is 15 amino acids long. The CDR3 DNA follows: TGCAGTGCGCCCCGACTAGCGGGGGCCCCCGGTGAGCAGTTCTTC. This sequence encodes CSAPRLAGAPGEQFF.

This chain uses TRBV28 with TRBJ2-1, with 8 bases fitting TRBD1. The V gene end was trimmed by 6 bases and the J gene end by 7 bases; junction bases not matched to a gene: 8. From germline, CDR1 is MDHEN and CDR2 SYDVKM. This CDR3 has 14 residues. CDR3 sequence (DNA): TGTGCCAGCAGGGAACCGGGACAGGTGAATGAGCAGTTCTTC. Its protein is CASREPGQVNEQFF. Variable domain in full (rest from reference TRBV28 and TRBJ2-1): DVKVTQSSRYLVKRTGEKVFLECVQDMDHENMFWYRQDPGLGLRLIYFSYDVKMKEKGDIPEGYSVSREKKERFSLILESASTNQTSMYLCASREPGQVNEQFFGPGTRLTVL.